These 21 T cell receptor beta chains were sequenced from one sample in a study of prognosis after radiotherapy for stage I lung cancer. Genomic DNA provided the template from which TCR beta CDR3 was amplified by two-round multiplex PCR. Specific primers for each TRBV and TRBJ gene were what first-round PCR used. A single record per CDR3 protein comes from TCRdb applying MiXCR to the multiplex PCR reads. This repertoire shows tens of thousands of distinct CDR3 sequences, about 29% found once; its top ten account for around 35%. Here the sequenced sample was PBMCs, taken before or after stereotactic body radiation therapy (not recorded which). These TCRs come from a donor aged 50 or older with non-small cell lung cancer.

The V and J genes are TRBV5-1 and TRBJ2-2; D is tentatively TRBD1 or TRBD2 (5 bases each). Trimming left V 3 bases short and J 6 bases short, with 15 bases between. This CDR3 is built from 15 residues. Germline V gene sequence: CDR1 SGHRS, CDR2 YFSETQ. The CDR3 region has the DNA TGCGCCAGCAGCTCAATGTCTGTGGGGGCCGGGGAGCTGTTTTTT. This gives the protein CASSSMSVGAGELFF.

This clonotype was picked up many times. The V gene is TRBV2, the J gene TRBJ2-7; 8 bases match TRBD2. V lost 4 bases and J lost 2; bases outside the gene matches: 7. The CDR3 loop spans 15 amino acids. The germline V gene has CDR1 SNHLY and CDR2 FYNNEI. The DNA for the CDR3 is TGTGCCAGCAGTGCTCGAGCGGGAGTCGCCTACGAGCAGTACTTC. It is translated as CASSARAGVAYEQYF.

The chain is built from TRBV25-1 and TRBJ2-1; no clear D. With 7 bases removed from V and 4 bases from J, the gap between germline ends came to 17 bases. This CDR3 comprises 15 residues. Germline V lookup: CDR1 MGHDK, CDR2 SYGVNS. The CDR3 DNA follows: TGTGCCAGCATCTCCCGGGTTTATACTTACAATGAGCAGTTCTTC. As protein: CASISRVYTYNEQFF.

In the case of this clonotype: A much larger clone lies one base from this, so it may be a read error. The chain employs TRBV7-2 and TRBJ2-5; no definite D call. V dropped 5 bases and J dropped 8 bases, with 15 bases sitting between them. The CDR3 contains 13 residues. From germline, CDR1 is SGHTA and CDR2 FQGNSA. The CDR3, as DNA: TGTGCCAGCAGCCCAGGACCTTTAGATACCCAGTACTTC. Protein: CASSPGPLDTQYF.

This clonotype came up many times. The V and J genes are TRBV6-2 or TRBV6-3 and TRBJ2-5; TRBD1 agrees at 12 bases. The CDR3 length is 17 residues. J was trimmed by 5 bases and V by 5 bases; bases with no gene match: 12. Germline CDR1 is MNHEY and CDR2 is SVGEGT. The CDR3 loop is CASSTPYRDRGQETQYF. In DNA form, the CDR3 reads TGTGCCAGCAGTACCCCTTACCGGGACAGGGGGCAGGAGACCCAGTACTTC.

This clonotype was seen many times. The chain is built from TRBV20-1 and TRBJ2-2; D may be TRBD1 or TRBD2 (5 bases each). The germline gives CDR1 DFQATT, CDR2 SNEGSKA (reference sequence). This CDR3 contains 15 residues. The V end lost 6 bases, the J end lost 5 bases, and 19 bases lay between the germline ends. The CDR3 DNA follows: TGCAGTGCACCGAGGGGATACCCGGGGACCGGGGAGCTGTTTTTT. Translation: CSAPRGYPGTGELFF.

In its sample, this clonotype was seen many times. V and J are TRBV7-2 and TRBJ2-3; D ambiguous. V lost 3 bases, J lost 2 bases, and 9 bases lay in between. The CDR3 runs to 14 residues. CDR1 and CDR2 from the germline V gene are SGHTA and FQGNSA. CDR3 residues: CASSFLGPTDTQYF. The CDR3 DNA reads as TGTGCCAGCAGCTTTTTAGGACCCACAGATACGCAGTATTTT.

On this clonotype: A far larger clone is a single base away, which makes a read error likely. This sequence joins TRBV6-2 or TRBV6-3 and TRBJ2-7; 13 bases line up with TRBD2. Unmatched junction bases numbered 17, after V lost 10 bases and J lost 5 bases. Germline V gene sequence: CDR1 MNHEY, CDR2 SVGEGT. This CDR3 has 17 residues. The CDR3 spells CAISPESRTSGRDEQYF. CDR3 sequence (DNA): TGTGCCATCAGCCCCGAGAGTCGGACTAGCGGGAGAGACGAGCAGTACTTC.

The CDR3 loop reads CASSLVGGSYNEQFF. The CDR3 region has the DNA TGTGCCAGCAGTTTAGTGGGTGGCTCCTACAATGAGCAGTTCTTC. V usage is TRBV28 and J usage is TRBJ2-1; D gene unclear. The germline V and J ends were trimmed by 2 bases and 0 bases, with 8 bases remaining between them. Germline V gene sequence: CDR1 MDHEN, CDR2 SYDVKM. The CDR3 length is 15 residues.

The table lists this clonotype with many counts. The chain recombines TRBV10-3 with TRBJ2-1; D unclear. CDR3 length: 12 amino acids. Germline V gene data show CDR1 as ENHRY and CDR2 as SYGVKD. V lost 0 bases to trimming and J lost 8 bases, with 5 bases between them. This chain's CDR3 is CAISESVDEQFF. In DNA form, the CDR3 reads TGTGCCATCAGTGAGTCCGTGGATGAGCAGTTCTTC.

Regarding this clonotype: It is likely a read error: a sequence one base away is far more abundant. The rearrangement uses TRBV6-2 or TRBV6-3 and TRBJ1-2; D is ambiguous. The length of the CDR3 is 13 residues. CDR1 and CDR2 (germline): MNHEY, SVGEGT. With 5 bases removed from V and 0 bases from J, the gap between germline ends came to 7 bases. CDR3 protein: CASSERPNYGYTF. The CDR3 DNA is TGTGCCAGCAGTGAGCGGCCTAACTATGGCTACACCTTC.

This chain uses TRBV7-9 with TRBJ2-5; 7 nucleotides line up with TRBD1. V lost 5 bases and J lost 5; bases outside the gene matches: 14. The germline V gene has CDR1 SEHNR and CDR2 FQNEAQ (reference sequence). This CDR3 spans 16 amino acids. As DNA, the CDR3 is TGTGCCAGCAGCCCTCTAGGACAGGCAGGGTTGGAGACCCAGTACTTC. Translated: CASSPLGQAGLETQYF.

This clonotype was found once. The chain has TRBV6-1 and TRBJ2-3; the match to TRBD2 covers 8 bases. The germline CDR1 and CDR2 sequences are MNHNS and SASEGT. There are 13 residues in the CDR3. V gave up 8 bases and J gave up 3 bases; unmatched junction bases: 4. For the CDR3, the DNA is TGTGCCAGCCAAGCGGGAGAAACAGATACGCAGTATTTT. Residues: CASQAGETDTQYF.

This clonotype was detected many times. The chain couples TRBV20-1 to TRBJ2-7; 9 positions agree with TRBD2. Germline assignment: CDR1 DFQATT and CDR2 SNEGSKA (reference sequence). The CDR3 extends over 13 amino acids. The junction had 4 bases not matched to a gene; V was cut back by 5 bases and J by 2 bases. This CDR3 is CSAATSGAYEQYF. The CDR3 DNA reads TGCAGTGCTGCGACTAGCGGAGCCTACGAGCAGTACTTC.

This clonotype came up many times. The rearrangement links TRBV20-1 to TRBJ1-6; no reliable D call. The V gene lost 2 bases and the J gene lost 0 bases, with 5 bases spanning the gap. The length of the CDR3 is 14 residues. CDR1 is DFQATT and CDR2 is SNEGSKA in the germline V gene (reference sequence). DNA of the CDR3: TGCAGTGCTAGATGGGGCTCCTATAATTCACCCCTCCACTTT. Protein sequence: CSARWGSYNSPLHF.

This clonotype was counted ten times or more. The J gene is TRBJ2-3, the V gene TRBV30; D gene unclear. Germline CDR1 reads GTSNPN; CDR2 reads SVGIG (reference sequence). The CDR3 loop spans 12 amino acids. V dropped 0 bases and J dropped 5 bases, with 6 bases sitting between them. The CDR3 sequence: CAWSVGEDTQYF. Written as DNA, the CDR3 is TGTGCCTGGAGTGTCGGTGAAGATACGCAGTATTTT.

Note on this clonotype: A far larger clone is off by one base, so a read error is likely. CDR3 nucleotide sequence: TGTGCCAGCAGCCCACTCCGAGGGCCTAACACCGGGGAGCTGTATTTT. Protein: CASSPLRGPNTGELYF. The chain carries TRBV11-2 and TRBJ2-3; D is possibly TRBD2 (5 bases). This CDR3 comprises 16 residues. CDR1 and CDR2 (germline): SGHAT, FQNNGV. The ends were cut back, 5 bases at V and 14 bases at J, with 29 bases in the middle.

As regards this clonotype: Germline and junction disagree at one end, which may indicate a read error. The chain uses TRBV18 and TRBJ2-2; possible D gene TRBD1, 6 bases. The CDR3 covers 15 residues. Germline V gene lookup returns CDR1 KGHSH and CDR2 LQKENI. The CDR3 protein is CASSPRTANTVELFF. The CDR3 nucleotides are TGTGCCAGCTCACCTCGGACAGCGAACACCGTGGAGCTGTTTTTT.

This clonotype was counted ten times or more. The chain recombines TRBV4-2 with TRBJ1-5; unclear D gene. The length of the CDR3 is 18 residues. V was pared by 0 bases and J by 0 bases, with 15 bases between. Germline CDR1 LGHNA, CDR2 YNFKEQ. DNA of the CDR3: TGTGCCAGCAGCCAAGATATGCAAGGACTCAATAGCAATCAGCCCCAGCATTTT. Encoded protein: CASSQDMQGLNSNQPQHF.

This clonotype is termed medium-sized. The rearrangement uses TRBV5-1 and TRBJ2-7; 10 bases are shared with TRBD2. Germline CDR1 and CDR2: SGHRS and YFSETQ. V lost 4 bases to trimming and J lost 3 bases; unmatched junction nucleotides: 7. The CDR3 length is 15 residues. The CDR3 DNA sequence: TGCGCCAGCAGCGGGGATCTAGCGGGGGTCTACGAGCAGTACTTC. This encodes CASSGDLAGVYEQYF.

CDR3 sequence (DNA): TGCGCCAGCAGCCCGTTCTGCTGGGGCTCCTACGAGCAGTACTTC. This gives the protein CASSPFCWGSYEQYF. This chain joins TRBV5-1 and TRBJ2-7; D is ambiguous. V was pared by 4 bases and J by 0 bases, with 14 bases between. From germline, CDR1 is SGHRS and CDR2 YFSETQ. This CDR3 has 15 residues. The variable domain in full, completed from reference TRBV5-1 and TRBJ2-7, reads KAGVTQTPRYLIKTRGQQVTLSCSPISGHRSVSWYQQTPGQGLQFLFEYFSETQRNKGNFPGRFSGRQFSNSRSEMNVSTLELGDSALYLCASSPFCWGSYEQYFGPGTRLTVT.